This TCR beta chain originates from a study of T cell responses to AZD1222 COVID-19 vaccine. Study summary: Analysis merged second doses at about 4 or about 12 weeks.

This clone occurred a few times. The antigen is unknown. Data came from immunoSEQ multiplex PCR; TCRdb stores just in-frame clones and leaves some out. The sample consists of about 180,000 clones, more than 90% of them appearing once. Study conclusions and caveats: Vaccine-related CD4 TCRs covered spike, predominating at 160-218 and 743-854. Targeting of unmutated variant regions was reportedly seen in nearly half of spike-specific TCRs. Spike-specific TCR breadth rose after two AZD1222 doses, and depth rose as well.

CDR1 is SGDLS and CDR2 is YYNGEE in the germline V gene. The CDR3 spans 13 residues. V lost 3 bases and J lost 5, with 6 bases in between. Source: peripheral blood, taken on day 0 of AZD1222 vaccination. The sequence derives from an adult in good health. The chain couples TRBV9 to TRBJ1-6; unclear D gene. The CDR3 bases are TGTGCCAGCAGCGGTGGGAATAATTCACCCCTCCACTTT. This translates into CASSGGNNSPLHF.